These 6 T cell receptor beta chains came from one sample sequenced in a study of cytomegalovirus exposure and HLA in healthy donors. 13 Jbeta primers and 60 Vbeta primers were used for the PCR. Repertoires were generated with immunoSEQ multiplex PCR, while TCRdb's copy carries only in-frame clones and drops some. This sample carries 35,000 to 50,000 clones, around 77% of them seen once, and the ten largest clones take approximately 1.5%. The sample was PBMCs. These receptors came from a man aged 25 to 40 in good health and CMV-seronegative.

J is TRBJ1-2 and V is TRBV21-1. TRBV21-1 is marked as a pseudogene. The CDR3 has 18 residues. The CDR3 nucleotides read TGTGCCAGCAGCAAAACCCAATCTTGCGGGAGCATAAACTATGGCTACACCTTC. It translates to CASSKTQSCGSINYGYTF.

The J gene is TRBJ1-1, the V gene TRBV5-4, with 10 bases aligning to TRBD1. The germline V gene has CDR1 SGHNT and CDR2 YYREEE (reference sequence). This CDR3 comprises 15 residues. The V segment lost 0 bases and the J segment 3 bases; nucleotides outside the gene matches: 2. Here the CDR3 reads CASSLGQGAYTEAFF. The CDR3 coding sequence is TGTGCCAGCAGCTTGGGACAGGGGGCATACACTGAAGCTTTCTTT.

This clone turned up a few times. The chain carries TRBV7-9 and TRBJ2-1; 8 nucleotides match TRBD2. J lost 4 bases, V lost 5 bases, and 4 bases had no gene match. The CDR3 sequence is 14 residues long. The germline V gene has CDR1 SEHNR and CDR2 FQNEAQ (reference sequence). The CDR3 coding sequence is TGTGCCAGCAGCGTGACTAGCGCGTACAATGAGCAGTTCTTC. Protein sequence: CASSVTSAYNEQFF. Using reference TRBV7-9 and TRBJ2-1 for the parts outside the CDR3, the full variable domain is DTGVSQNPRHKITKRGQNVTFRCDPISEHNRLYWYRQTLGQGPEFLTYFQNEAQLEKSRLLSDRFSAERPKGSFSTLEIQRTEQGDSAMYLCASSVTSAYNEQFFGPGTRLTVL.

The J gene is TRBJ1-1, the V gene TRBV5-1, with D unresolved. The germline gives CDR1 SGHRS, CDR2 YFSETQ. The CDR3 totals 16 residues. The V and J ends lost 0 bases and 0 bases respectively, with 12 bases between them. DNA for the CDR3: TGCGCCAGCAGCTTGGGGCGGTTCGGATTGAACACTGAAGCTTTCTTT. Protein: CASSLGRFGLNTEAFF.

The rearrangement uses TRBV7-2 and TRBJ2-3, with 7 bases lining up with TRBD2. After removal of 1 base from V and 6 bases from J, the junction contained 7 bases not matched to a gene. This CDR3 is 15 amino acids long. The V gene's germline CDR1 is SGHTA and CDR2 FQGNSA. The CDR3 sequence is CASSLGASGLDTQYF. The CDR3 coding sequence is TGTGCCAGCAGCTTAGGGGCTAGCGGCCTGGATACGCAGTATTTT.

The CDR3 spells CASSPDRGDYGYTF. Written as DNA, the CDR3 is TGTGCCAGCAGCCCCGACAGGGGAGACTATGGCTACACCTTC. V gene TRBV7-8 combines with J gene TRBJ1-2; 8 bases agree with TRBD1. Germline assignment: CDR1 SGHVS and CDR2 FQNEAQ. This CDR3 has 14 amino acids. Trimming cost V 5 bases and J 3 bases; bases outside gene matches: 5.